This T cell receptor beta chain was sequenced in a study of blood T cell repertoires in COVID-19. Whole-study context: The United States, Italy and Spain provided the acute and convalescent COVID-19 samples.

Original handling: How many nucleated cells were present was estimated from reference gene primer amplification. Sequenced by immunoSEQ multiplex PCR; TCRdb stores in-frame clones only, minus some. That table gives V, J and clone size, and the DNA gave D and trimming. Of roughly 380,000 clones in the sample, roughly 89% were seen once. CDR3 length: 11 residues. Germline CDR1 is DFQATT and CDR2 is SNEGSKA (reference sequence). V lost 2 bases to trimming and J lost 9 bases, with 10 bases between them. Source material: peripheral blood. This chain uses TRBV20-1 with TRBJ1-1; D uncertain. This receptor was obtained from a woman aged 55-69 years with COVID-19, enrolled during active disease. CDR3: CSARMDFKAFF. In nucleotides, the CDR3 is TGCAGTGCTAGAATGGACTTCAAAGCTTTCTTT.